The text below deals with one T cell receptor beta chain. Its antigen is unknown. One entry per CDR3 protein, called by TCRdb with MiXCR from the 5' RACE reads. The table records about 210,000 distinct CDR3 sequences, 27% of them present only once. This entry is derived from a study of T-cell memory formation after mild COVID-19. The study's findings and limits: Clones contracting day 15 to 85 were balanced CD4/CD8; later expanders leaned CD4+.

Trimming took off 3 bases at V and 9 bases at J, with 17 bases between the two ends. Germline CDR1 GTSNPN, CDR2 SVGIG (reference sequence). The CDR3 runs 13 residues. Sequencing used PBMCs or a T cell subset sorted from them (not recorded which). The source is an adult woman who had mild COVID-19 (a few samples of this study predate the infection). Cell type and time point are not known. The rearrangement uses TRBV30 and TRBJ2-5, with D perhaps TRBD2 (6 bases). CDR3 amino acids: CAWRAGYRWAQYF. In nucleotides, the CDR3 is TGTGCCTGGAGGGCGGGGTATCGATGGGCCCAGTACTTC. Drawing the rest from reference TRBV30 and TRBJ2-5, the complete variable domain is SQTIHQWPATLVQPVGSPLSLECTVEGTSNPNLYWYRQAAGRGLQLLFYSVGIGQISSEVPQNLSASRPQDRQFILSSKKLLLSDSGFYLCAWRAGYRWAQYFGPGTRLLVL.